These 23 T cell receptor beta chains were all obtained from the same sample, sequenced in a study of blood T cell repertoires in COVID-19. Sequenced by immunoSEQ multiplex PCR; TCRdb stores in-frame clones only, minus some. The sample contains around 170,000 clones, 88% of which appear only once. Sample: PBMCs or T cells enriched from blood (not recorded which). Source of these receptors: a woman between 18 and 29 years old who had recovered from COVID-19.

The chain is built from TRBV27 and TRBJ1-6; TRBD1 might be the D (5 bases). CDR1 and CDR2 from the germline V gene are MNHEY and SMNVEV (reference sequence). The V gene lost 6 bases and the J gene lost 10 bases, with 19 bases spanning the gap. The CDR3 contains 15 residues. For the CDR3, the DNA is TGTGCCAGCAGCCACCACGTCGGGGGAGGGTCACCCCTCCACTTT. Its protein product is CASSHHVGGGSPLHF.

V usage is TRBV30 and J usage is TRBJ1-2, with D hard to call. Germline V gives CDR1 GTSNPN, CDR2 SVGIG (reference sequence). The CDR3 length is 13 residues. V lost 5 bases and J lost 2, with 12 bases in between. The CDR3 DNA sequence: TGTGCCTGGTCGCCGCCCGGGAACTATGGCTACACCTTC. This gives the protein CAWSPPGNYGYTF.

The V gene is TRBV11-2, the J gene TRBJ2-1; D gene unclear. The CDR3 is 11 residues long. V lost 4 bases, J lost 9 bases, and 7 bases lay in between. Germline V gene lookup returns CDR1 SGHAT and CDR2 FQNNGV. CDR3 coding DNA: TGTGCCAGCAGCTCGGGTCGTGAGCAGTTCTTC. As protein: CASSSGREQFF.

The rearrangement links TRBV20-1 to TRBJ2-7, with 10 bases fitting TRBD2. The CDR3 is 15 residues long. Germline CDR1 is DFQATT and CDR2 is SNEGSKA (reference sequence). V dropped 3 bases and J dropped 2; count of bases not matched to a gene: 7. In nucleotides, the CDR3 is TGCAGTGCTAGTCCCAGACTAGCGGGTACCTACGAGCAGTACTTC. Translating it yields CSASPRLAGTYEQYF.

V gene TRBV5-1 combines with J gene TRBJ1-2; 12 nucleotides match TRBD1. CDR3 length: 16 amino acids. Germline values: CDR1 SGHRS, CDR2 YFSETQ. With 4 bases clipped from V and 7 bases from J, the junction kept 11 bases outside the gene matches. The CDR3 DNA reads as TGCGCCAGCAGCGGCGGGGACAGGGGGCGCATTGGTGGCTACACCTTC. It codes for CASSGGDRGRIGGYTF.

The chain uses TRBV7-3 and TRBJ2-3; TRBD2 matches 11 bases. The CDR3 spans 16 residues. Germline CDR1 and CDR2: SGHTA and FQGTGA. V dropped 5 bases and J dropped 2; count of bases not matched to a gene: 6. CDR3 protein: CASSRGTSGFTDTQYF. CDR3 coding DNA: TGTGCCAGCAGCCGAGGGACTAGCGGTTTCACAGATACGCAGTATTTT.

The V call is TRBV2, the J call TRBJ2-2; 9 nucleotides align to TRBD1. Germline CDR1 and CDR2: SNHLY and FYNNEI. Germline trimming cut 6 bases from V and 10 bases from J; bases unmatched to any gene: 9. The CDR3 has 14 residues. CDR3: CASSSDRGEEELFF. In nucleotides, the CDR3 is TGTGCCAGCAGCTCGGACAGGGGTGAGGAGGAGCTGTTTTTT.

A few counts support this clone. The V and J genes are TRBV19 and TRBJ1-3; 8 nucleotides align to TRBD1. Germline V lookup: CDR1 LNHDA, CDR2 SQIVND (reference sequence). V dropped 5 bases and J dropped 2; count of bases not matched to a gene: 5. This CDR3 has 15 residues. CDR3: CASSARTGTGNTIYF. CDR3 sequence (DNA): TGTGCCAGTAGTGCACGGACAGGGACTGGAAACACCATATATTTT. The full variable domain, in which reference TRBV19 and TRBJ1-3 provide the parts outside the CDR3, is DGGITQSPKYLFRKEGQNVTLSCEQNLNHDAMYWYRQDPGQGLRLIYYSQIVNDFQKGDIAEGYSVSREKKESFPLTVTSAQKNPTAFYLCASSARTGTGNTIYFGEGSWLTVV.

The rearrangement uses TRBV15 and TRBJ2-3; the match to TRBD2 covers 8 bases. The CDR3 spans 16 residues. Germline assignment: CDR1 LNHNV and CDR2 YYDKDF (reference sequence). The trim removed 0 bases at V and 1 base at J, leaving 3 bases unmatched. The CDR3 loop reads CATSRDLTSGTDTQYF. The CDR3 DNA is TGTGCCACCAGCAGAGATCTGACTAGCGGCACAGATACGCAGTATTTT.

The chain links TRBV19 to TRBJ1-4; possibly TRBD1 for D (5 bases). Trimming stripped 6 bases from V and 0 bases from J, with 8 bases between. Germline CDR1 LNHDA, CDR2 SQIVND (reference sequence). The CDR3 extends over 14 amino acids. CDR3 loop: CASRDKPTNEKLFF. In nucleotides, the CDR3 is TGTGCCAGTAGGGACAAACCAACTAATGAAAAACTGTTTTTT.

The V call is TRBV7-9, the J call TRBJ1-5, with 9 nucleotides matching TRBD1. V trimming: 1 base; J trimming: 3 bases; junction bases outside the gene matches: 10. CDR3 length: 18 residues. Germline CDR1 reads SEHNR; CDR2 reads FQNEAQ (reference sequence). CDR3 loop: CASSLVDLGQGPNQPQHF. DNA of the CDR3: TGTGCCAGCAGCTTAGTTGACTTGGGACAGGGCCCCAATCAGCCCCAGCATTTT.

The chain couples TRBV19 to TRBJ1-2, with TRBD1 as a possible D gene (6 bases). The germline gives CDR1 LNHDA, CDR2 SQIVND (reference sequence). The V and J ends lost 7 bases and 7 bases respectively, with 19 bases between them. The CDR3 runs 14 residues. CDR3 amino acids: CASTPGQSEAGYTF. CDR3 nucleotide sequence: TGTGCCAGTACCCCAGGACAGTCTGAGGCTGGCTACACCTTC.

This clone has a handful of counts. This chain uses TRBV2 with TRBJ1-1; 7 bases are shared with TRBD1. Germline assignment: CDR1 SNHLY and CDR2 FYNNEI. The J segment lost 4 bases and the V segment lost 5 bases, leaving 4 bases of the junction unmatched. The CDR3 has 13 amino acids. The CDR3 sequence: CASSRGTATEAFF. In DNA, the CDR3 is TGTGCCAGCAGTCGCGGGACAGCCACTGAAGCTTTCTTT.

J is TRBJ2-7 and V is TRBV2, with 7 bases aligning to TRBD1. This CDR3 is 17 amino acids long. The V and J ends lost 3 bases and 3 bases, in that order; junction bases with no gene match: 14. Germline CDR1 is SNHLY and CDR2 is FYNNEI. The CDR3 sequence: CASSDNLRWDSLYEQYF. For the CDR3, the DNA is TGTGCCAGCAGTGATAATCTGAGGTGGGACAGCCTCTACGAGCAGTACTTC.

This chain connects TRBV3-1 (or the pseudogene TRBV3-2) to TRBJ1-4; tentative D call: TRBD1 (6 bases). The germline V gene encodes CDR1 LGHDT and CDR2 YNNKEL (reference sequence). V was clipped by 8 bases and J by 3 bases, with 10 bases between them. The CDR3 is made up of 13 amino acids. The CDR3: CASGDRPNEKLFF. The CDR3 DNA sequence: TGTGCCAGCGGCGACAGGCCTAATGAAAAACTGTTTTTT.

This chain joins TRBV6-4 and TRBJ1-6; TRBD1 matches at 7 bases. Germline values: CDR1 MRHNA, CDR2 SNTAGT. The J segment lost 0 bases and the V segment lost 8 bases, leaving 7 bases of the junction unmatched. This CDR3 spans 16 amino acids. The CDR3, as DNA: TGTGCCAGCCTTCAGGACAGGAGCTCCTATAATTCACCCCTCCACTTT. Amino acids: CASLQDRSSYNSPLHF.

This chain links TRBV30 with TRBJ1-1, with D possibly TRBD1 on 5 matching bases. CDR1 is GTSNPN and CDR2 is SVGIG in the germline V gene (reference sequence). The CDR3 loop spans 14 amino acids. Trimming took off 4 bases at V and 0 bases at J, with 12 bases between the two ends. In DNA, the CDR3 is TGTGCCTGGAAATCAGGGCAAATGAACACTGAAGCTTTCTTT. It encodes CAWKSGQMNTEAFF.

The V call is TRBV4-3, the J call TRBJ1-6; possible D gene TRBD1, 5 bases. The CDR3 length is 14 residues. Germline CDR1 and CDR2: LGHNA and YSLEER. V was pared by 1 base and J by 9 bases, with 10 bases between. DNA of the CDR3: TGCGCCAGCAGCCAAGGGGCAGGGATTTCACCCCTCCACTTT. Translated: CASSQGAGISPLHF.

This chain uses TRBV21-1 with TRBJ2-2; TRBD1 is taken as the D call from the table, unchecked against the DNA. TRBV21-1 is a listed pseudogene. This CDR3 spans 17 amino acids. CDR3 residues: CASSKCPAGGEGGELFF. CDR3 sequence (DNA): TGTGCCAGCAGCAAATGCCCGGCAGGGGGCGAGGGCGGGGAGCTGTTTTTT.

The rearrangement links TRBV5-1 to TRBJ2-1, with TRBD2 matching over 14 bases. This CDR3 contains 19 residues. J lost 3 bases, V lost 4 bases, and 12 bases had no gene match. Germline V gene lookup returns CDR1 SGHRS and CDR2 YFSETQ. The CDR3 DNA is TGCGCCAGCAGCCTGGGGACTAGCGGGAGTATCATACTCTACAATGAGCAGTTCTTC. Translation gives CASSLGTSGSIILYNEQFF.

V is TRBV28 and J is TRBJ2-1, with 8 nucleotides matching TRBD2. The V gene end was trimmed by 3 bases and the J gene end by 0 bases; junction bases not matched to a gene: 13. Germline V CDR1 and CDR2: MDHEN, SYDVKM. The CDR3 extends over 19 amino acids. The CDR3 is CASSFPGSGVLGSYNEQFF. The CDR3 DNA reads TGTGCCAGCAGTTTTCCCGGTAGCGGGGTCTTGGGCTCCTACAATGAGCAGTTCTTC.

The rearrangement joins TRBV24-1 to TRBJ1-1, with 9 bases lining up with TRBD1. CDR1 and CDR2 from the germline V gene are KGHDR and SFDVKD. The CDR3 has 14 residues. V was clipped by 5 bases and J by 3 bases; unmatched bases: 3. Here the CDR3 DNA reads TGTGCCACCAGTGGGGGGACAGGGTACACTGAAGCTTTCTTT. Translating it yields CATSGGTGYTEAFF.

The J gene is TRBJ2-7, the V gene TRBV13; no reliable D call. Germline CDR1 and CDR2: PRHDT and FYEKMQ (reference sequence). This CDR3 comprises 12 residues. V shed 0 bases and J shed 6 bases, with 6 bases lying between them. The CDR3 reads CASSLGESEQYF. The CDR3 DNA follows: TGTGCCAGCAGCTTAGGTGAGTCCGAGCAGTACTTC.